The next 5 T cell receptor beta chains were all read from a single sample in a study of blood T cell repertoires in COVID-19. The protocol was immunoSEQ multiplex PCR, while the TCRdb copy is restricted to in-frame clones and leaves out a portion. The data show approximately 160,000 clones, around 83% seen once. The specimen sequenced was peripheral blood. The receptors here all came from a woman aged 50 to 60 in a cohort sampled during active or convalescent COVID-19.

The J gene is TRBJ1-1, the V gene TRBV12-3 or TRBV12-4, with D possibly matching TRBD1 (5 bases). There are 13 residues in the CDR3. Deletions cut 4 bases from V and 10 bases from J, with 16 bases between. CDR3 sequence: CASSSQGGVGAFF. The CDR3 bases are TGTGCCAGCAGTTCGCAGGGTGGGGTTGGAGCTTTCTTT.

V and J are TRBV3-1 (or the pseudogene TRBV3-2) and TRBJ2-3; TRBD2 might be the D (5 bases). From germline, CDR1 is LGHDT and CDR2 YNNKEL (reference sequence). This CDR3 is 13 amino acids long. Trimming removed 0 bases from V and 7 bases from J, with 8 bases in between. In DNA, the CDR3 is TGTGCCAGCAGCCAAGAGGGAGAGCATACGCAGTATTTT. It codes for CASSQEGEHTQYF.

J is TRBJ2-3 and V is TRBV7-9, with 7 nucleotides matching TRBD1. The length of the CDR3 is 15 residues. V lost 4 bases to trimming and J lost 2 bases; unmatched junction nucleotides: 6. CDR1 is SEHNR and CDR2 is FQNEAQ in the germline V gene (reference sequence). CDR3 sequence: CASSSSTGLTDTQYF. CDR3 DNA: TGTGCCAGCAGCTCGTCGACAGGGCTCACAGATACGCAGTATTTT.

The V call is TRBV12-3 or TRBV12-4, the J call TRBJ1-3; no reliable D call. This CDR3 is 13 amino acids long. V was clipped by 1 base and J by 6 bases, with 7 bases between them. The CDR3 sequence: CASSLGGENTIYF. The CDR3 nucleotides read TGTGCCAGCAGTTTAGGGGGAGAAAACACCATATATTTT.

V gene TRBV4-2 combines with J gene TRBJ2-7; possibly TRBD1 for D (6 bases). The V gene lost 0 bases and the J gene lost 4 bases, with 19 bases spanning the gap. CDR1 is LGHNA and CDR2 is YNFKEQ in the germline V gene. The CDR3 has 17 residues. CDR3 residues: CASSQDLSDRFPYEQYF. In nucleotides, the CDR3 is TGTGCCAGCAGCCAAGATTTGTCGGACAGATTCCCGTACGAGCAGTACTTC.